What follows are 19 T cell receptor beta chains derived from one specimen sequenced in a study of cytomegalovirus exposure and HLA in healthy donors. The PCR used 60 Vbeta and 13 Jbeta primers. Clones were sequenced by immunoSEQ multiplex PCR, and TCRdb holds only the in-frame ones, with some missing. The table records 97,000 or so clones, about 81% of them present only once. The sequenced sample was PBMCs. The source of these receptors is a man aged 35 to 55 in good health and CMV-seronegative.

The chain joins TRBV18 to TRBJ1-5; the D gene is possibly TRBD1 (6 bases). This CDR3 contains 13 residues. Germline values: CDR1 KGHSH, CDR2 LQKENI. Trimming stripped 3 bases from V and 5 bases from J, with 8 bases between. The CDR3 region is CASSPDSYQPQHF. In DNA form, the CDR3 reads TGTGCCAGCTCACCGGACAGCTATCAGCCCCAGCATTTT. Complete variable domain (other parts from reference TRBV18 and TRBJ1-5): NAGVMQNPRHLVRRRGQEARLRCSPMKGHSHVYWYRQLPEEGLKFMVYLQKENIIDESGMPKERFSAEFPKEGPSILRIQQVVRGDSAAYFCASSPDSYQPQHFGDGTRLSIL.

V and J are TRBV28 and TRBJ1-4, with 7 bases identical to TRBD1. V gave up 3 bases and J gave up 5 bases; unmatched junction bases: 6. CDR3 length: 15 residues. Per germline, CDR1 MDHEN and CDR2 SYDVKM. As DNA, the CDR3 is TGTGCCAGCAGTTTTGGGACAGTAACGAATGAAAAACTGTTTTTT. Amino acids: CASSFGTVTNEKLFF.

V and J are TRBV27 and TRBJ2-5, with D maybe TRBD2 (6 bases). Trimming shortened V by 5 bases and J by 5 bases, and 15 bases separated the two germline ends. The CDR3 length is 14 residues. Germline V CDR1 and CDR2: MNHEY, SMNVEV (reference sequence). The CDR3: CASSGTGVGETQYF. The CDR3 nucleotides are TGTGCCAGCAGTGGGACGGGAGTCGGGGAGACCCAGTACTTC.

The chain links TRBV5-1 to TRBJ1-1, with 8 bases aligning to TRBD1. CDR1 is SGHRS and CDR2 is YFSETQ in the germline V gene. The V gene end was trimmed by 4 bases and the J gene end by 1 base; junction bases not matched to a gene: 6. This CDR3 has 15 amino acids. CDR3 bases: TGCGCCAGCAGCAAGACAGGGGATCGGAACACTGAAGCTTTCTTT. This sequence encodes CASSKTGDRNTEAFF.

Only one count was recorded for this clone. The chain uses TRBV30 and TRBJ1-6; the D gene is possibly TRBD1 (5 bases). Trimming took 4 bases from V and 1 from J, leaving 20 bases between them. Germline V lookup: CDR1 GTSNPN, CDR2 SVGIG (reference sequence). The CDR3 has 18 residues. CDR3 DNA sequence: TGTGCCTGGAATATCCCCACCAGGGAGGGGTCCTATAATTCACCCCTCCACTTT. Amino acids: CAWNIPTREGSYNSPLHF.

In this sample, this clone turned up a few times. V gene TRBV5-1 combines with J gene TRBJ1-6; possible D gene TRBD1, 5 bases. Trimming stripped 5 bases from V and 8 bases from J, with 14 bases between. Germline-derived CDR1 and CDR2 are SGHRS and YFSETQ. The CDR3 runs 14 residues. The CDR3 protein is CASSNAGFDSPLHF. The CDR3 DNA reads as TGCGCCAGCAGTAATGCAGGGTTTGATTCACCCCTCCACTTT.

V is TRBV9 and J is TRBJ2-7, with 9 positions matching TRBD1. CDR1 and CDR2 from the germline V gene are SGDLS and YYNGEE. The CDR3 is 15 residues long. Germline trimming cut 0 bases from V and 3 bases from J; bases unmatched to any gene: 4. The CDR3 sequence: CASSVAGTGLYEQYF. The CDR3 coding sequence is TGTGCCAGCAGCGTAGCCGGGACAGGGCTCTACGAGCAGTACTTC.

This clone has only a few counts. The chain couples TRBV10-3 to TRBJ2-3; 8 nucleotides align to TRBD1. This CDR3 has 17 amino acids. V was pared by 3 bases and J by 5 bases, with 13 bases of the junction left unmatched. CDR1 and CDR2 from the germline V gene are ENHRY and SYGVKD. CDR3 nucleotide sequence: TGTGCCATCAGTGATACCTCGGGGCAGGGGGCCGGAGATACGCAGTATTTT. Protein sequence: CAISDTSGQGAGDTQYF.

This clone was detected a few times. This CDR3 is CASSPLEDRGRSTEAFF. The CDR3 coding sequence is TGTGCCAGCTCACCTCTAGAGGACAGGGGTCGTTCCACTGAAGCTTTCTTT. V gene TRBV18 combines with J gene TRBJ1-1; 9 bases align to TRBD1. The CDR3 length is 17 residues. Trimming cost V 3 bases and J 4 bases; bases outside gene matches: 12. The germline gives CDR1 KGHSH, CDR2 LQKENI.

The chain recombines TRBV7-8 with TRBJ1-6; D is possibly TRBD1 (6 bases). Trimming stripped 2 bases from V and 7 bases from J, with 12 bases between. This CDR3 has 15 residues. The germline gives CDR1 SGHVS, CDR2 FQNEAQ. The CDR3 DNA reads TGTGCCAGCAGCTTAATCCGGGGACAAAATTCACCCCTCCACTTT. Its protein product is CASSLIRGQNSPLHF.

In its sample, this clone was seen once. The chain combines TRBV2 with TRBJ2-5, with D possibly matching TRBD1 (6 bases). This CDR3 has 16 amino acids. Per the germline V gene, CDR1 is SNHLY and CDR2 is FYNNEI. Trimming shortened V by 3 bases and J by 1 base, and 15 bases separated the two germline ends. CDR3 sequence (DNA): TGTGCCAGCAGTGACAGCTTTGGACAGACCCAAGAGACCCAGTACTTC. Amino acids: CASSDSFGQTQETQYF.

The genes are TRBV7-2 and TRBJ2-3; D perhaps matches TRBD2 (6 bases). This CDR3 is built from 14 residues. V was pared by 6 bases and J by 5 bases, with 15 bases between. Germline CDR1 SGHTA, CDR2 FQGNSA. DNA of the CDR3: TGTGCCAGCAGACCTGGGGGGATGGGAGATACGCAGTATTTT. Translation gives CASRPGGMGDTQYF.

The CDR3 sequence: CASSEVLNTEAFF. CDR3 nucleotide sequence: TGTGCCAGCAGTGAGGTTCTGAACACTGAAGCTTTCTTT. The V gene is TRBV6-5, the J gene TRBJ1-1, with unresolved D. The CDR3 sequence is 13 residues long. The V end lost 5 bases, the J end lost 0 bases, and 7 bases lay between the germline ends. The germline gives CDR1 MNHEY, CDR2 SVGAGI.

The rearrangement joins TRBV7-2 to TRBJ1-2, with D hard to call. Germline V gene sequence: CDR1 SGHTA, CDR2 FQGNSA. This CDR3 has 11 amino acids. Trimming removed 5 bases at V and 8 bases at J, with 9 bases between. The CDR3 DNA reads TGTGCCAGCAGCCCCCTAGTAGGCTACACCTTC. Its translation is CASSPLVGYTF.

In this sample, this clone turned up once. V gene TRBV11-2 combines with J gene TRBJ1-1, with D perhaps matching TRBD1 (5 bases). The CDR3 sequence is 15 residues long. Germline CDR1 SGHAT, CDR2 FQNNGV. Trimming shortened V by 4 bases and J by 0 bases, and 12 bases separated the two germline ends. CDR3 sequence reads: CASSWTDIMNTEAFF. DNA of the CDR3: TGTGCCAGCAGCTGGACGGACATCATGAACACTGAAGCTTTCTTT.

The chain combines TRBV7-8 with TRBJ1-2, with D possibly TRBD1 on 5 matching bases. V was shortened by 5 bases and J by 4 bases, with 23 bases between the two germline ends. CDR1 is SGHVS, CDR2 FQNEAQ, per germline. The CDR3 consists of 17 residues. The CDR3 spells CASSPVEKGLTFYGYTF. The CDR3 nucleotides are TGTGCCAGCAGCCCGGTCGAAAAGGGGTTAACCTTCTATGGCTACACCTTC.

The CDR3 sequence: CASSIGASGAYEQYF. The CDR3 nucleotides read TGTGCCAGTAGTATAGGGGCCAGCGGTGCCTACGAGCAGTACTTC. The chain is built from TRBV19 and TRBJ2-7, with D maybe TRBD2 (5 bases). The CDR3 extends over 15 amino acids. The germline V gene has CDR1 LNHDA and CDR2 SQIVND (reference sequence). V lost 1 base to trimming and J lost 2 bases, with 12 bases between them.

A few counts support this clone. The J gene is TRBJ2-3, the V gene TRBV19; no firm D call. Trimming stripped 6 bases from V and 5 bases from J, with 6 bases between. The germline V gene has CDR1 LNHDA and CDR2 SQIVND (reference sequence). The length of the CDR3 is 11 residues. The CDR3 here is CASRVEDTQYF. CDR3 nucleotide sequence: TGTGCCAGTAGGGTAGAAGATACGCAGTATTTT.

The V call is TRBV25-1, the J call TRBJ1-2; D is uncertain. The length of the CDR3 is 15 residues. Germline values: CDR1 MGHDK, CDR2 SYGVNS. The germline V and J ends were trimmed by 1 base and 4 bases, with 13 bases remaining between them. CDR3 DNA sequence: TGTGCCAGCAGTGAATCCGGCGGCTCGGGCTATGGCTACACCTTC. It is translated as CASSESGGSGYGYTF.